The 3 T cell receptor beta chains given below trace back to one sample, sequenced in a study of beta chain features in type 1 diabetes. General observations from the study: Within each of all four CD4+ subsets, Type 1 diabetes patients had TCRB CDR3s that were moderately but significantly shorter.

Their recognized antigens are unknown. Expressed TCRB transcripts were sequenced because the isolated RNA had all been reverse transcribed beforehand. Assay: immunoSEQ multiplex PCR; the TCRdb copy retains only in-frame clones and omits some. The sample holds more than 300,000 clones; over 9.5% are singletons and the top ten take over 0.008%. Sequenced: naive CD4+ T cells from blood. The receptor set was obtained from a woman aged 18-30 years with type 1 diabetes.

This clone showed up just a few times. This CDR3 reads CASTRTGSETQYF. The CDR3 DNA follows: TGCGCCAGCACGCGGACAGGGTCGGAGACCCAGTACTTC. The chain is built from TRBV5-1 and TRBJ2-5; 8 nucleotides agree with TRBD1. Unmatched junction bases numbered 6, after V lost 6 bases and J lost 5 bases. Germline loops: CDR1 SGHRS, CDR2 YFSETQ. This CDR3 is 13 amino acids long.

This clone was seen just once. A read error may produce the germline difference seen at one junction end. The chain couples TRBV7-7 to TRBJ2-5, with TRBD2 identical over 7 bases. CDR1 and CDR2 from the germline V gene are SSHAT and FNYEAQ (reference sequence). The CDR3 length is 14 residues. CDR3 in amino acids: CASSLMRAGETQYF. In nucleotides, the CDR3 is TGTGCTAGCAGCTTAATGCGAGCGGGGGAGACCCAGTACTTC.

The chain employs TRBV9 and TRBJ1-1; TRBD1 aligns across 7 bases. CDR1 is SGDLS, CDR2 YYNGEE, per germline. CDR3 size: 13 residues. Germline trimming cut 3 bases from V and 5 bases from J; bases unmatched to any gene: 4. In DNA, the CDR3 is TGTGCCAGCAGCGCACAGGGGTGGACTGAAGCTTTCTTT. Encoded protein: CASSAQGWTEAFF.